In its sample, the clone carrying this TCR beta chain was seen a few times. The data were obtained in a study of Graves' ophthalmopathy and Graves' hyperthyroidism. Amplified material comprised TCR beta CDR3 regions derived from RNA transcripts. RT-PCR in the first round used HTBI primers; a second-round multiplex PCR followed. MiXCR, run by TCRdb on the multiplex PCR reads, gives a single entry per CDR3 protein. Of about 1.2 million distinct CDR3 sequences in the sample, roughly 35% were seen once. If patients had other autoimmune diseases, uncontrolled infections, pregnancy or lactation, they were excluded. Germline V lookup: CDR1 SEHNR, CDR2 FQNEAQ (reference sequence). The length of the CDR3 is 15 residues. V gave up 5 bases and J gave up 7 bases; unmatched junction bases: 10.

The chain uses TRBV7-9 and TRBJ1-2; TRBD1 agrees at 10 bases. Sequenced sample: peripheral blood or thyroid tissue (not recorded which). This sequence originates from an adult man with Graves' hyperthyroidism. In DNA, the CDR3 is TGTGCCAGCAGCCCGACAGGGGGCGTACGTGGTGGCTACACCTTC. Translated, it gives CASSPTGGVRGGYTF.